The entry below describes one T cell receptor (beta chain). The antigen is not known. The CDR3 spans 17 residues. Germline lookup yields CDR1 SGHVS and CDR2 FQNEAQ. Unmatched junction bases numbered 7, after V lost 1 base and J lost 1 base. Clones were read by immunoSEQ multiplex PCR, and TCRdb kept only the in-frame ones, dropping some. Of 200,000 to 250,000 clones detected, roughly 70% appear once; the ten largest clones hold 15% to 19%. The entry originates in a study of cytotoxic CD8 clonotypes in ibrutinib-treated CLL. The overall study: There were around twelve relapsed/refractory patients and around 15 treatment-naive patients, and roughly 18 were IGHV unmutated. Partial responders about 24, complete 2; some 12 progressed and around 15 stayed in remission by median about 6 years. General study findings and limits: Rising at ibrutinib response, clonality subsequently fell back toward baseline at progression.

This sample comprised PBMCs, obtained after 24 months of ibrutinib treatment. The origin of this receptor is a human donor with chronic lymphocytic leukemia. The chain uses TRBV7-8 and TRBJ2-5; TRBD2 matches at 9 bases. The CDR3 spells CASSLVIGGRAQETQYF. The DNA for the CDR3 is TGTGCCAGCAGCTTAGTGATTGGCGGGAGGGCCCAAGAGACCCAGTACTTC.